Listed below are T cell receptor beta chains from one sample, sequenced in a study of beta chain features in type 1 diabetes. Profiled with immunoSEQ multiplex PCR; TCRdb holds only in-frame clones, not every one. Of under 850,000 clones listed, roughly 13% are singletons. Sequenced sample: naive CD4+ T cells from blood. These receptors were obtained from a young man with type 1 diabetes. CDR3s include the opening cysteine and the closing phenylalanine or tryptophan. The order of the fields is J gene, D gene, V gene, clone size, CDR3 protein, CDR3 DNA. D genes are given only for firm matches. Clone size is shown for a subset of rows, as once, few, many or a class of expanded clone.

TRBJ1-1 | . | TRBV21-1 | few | CARGTEAFF | TGTGCCAGGGGGACTGAAGCTTTCTTT
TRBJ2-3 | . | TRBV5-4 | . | CASRTGTPSDTQYF | TGTGCCAGCAGGACCGGGACTCCCTCCGATACGCAGTATTTT
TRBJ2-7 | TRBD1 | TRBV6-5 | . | CATKRDRVLYEQYF | TGTGCCACCAAAAGGGACAGGGTCCTGTACGAGCAGTACTTC
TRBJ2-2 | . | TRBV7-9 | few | CASRSPGNTGELFF | TGTGCCAGCAGGTCCCCAGGGAACACCGGGGAGCTGTTTTTT
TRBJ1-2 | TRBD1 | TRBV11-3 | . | CASSLHRTGLNYGYTF | TGTGCCAGCAGCTTACATAGGACAGGGTTAAACTATGGCTACACCTTC
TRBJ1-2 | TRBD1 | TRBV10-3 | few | CAISDTDRGPDGYTF | TGTGCCATCAGTGACACCGACAGGGGACCGGATGGCTACACCTTC
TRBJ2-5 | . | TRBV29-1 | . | CSVRTLGETQYF | TGCAGCGTTCGGACCCTGGGAGAGACCCAGTACTTC
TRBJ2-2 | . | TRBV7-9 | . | CASSPSSRQRAPRGELFF | TGTGCCAGCAGCCCGAGCTCACGGCAGCGGGCGCCTAGAGGGGAGCTGTTTTTT
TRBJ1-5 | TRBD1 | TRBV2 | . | CASSGTGVSNQPQHF | TGTGCCAGCAGTGGGACAGGGGTTAGCAATCAGCCCCAGCATTTT
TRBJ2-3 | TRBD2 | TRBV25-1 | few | CASSHDPGGDTQYF | TGTGCCAGCAGCCACGACCCCGGGGGGGATACGCAGTATTTT
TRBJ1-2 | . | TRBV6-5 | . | CASSARGAGYTF | TGTGCCAGCAGTGCCCGCGGGGCTGGCTACACCTTC
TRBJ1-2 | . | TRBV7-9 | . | CASSRDTQPYGYTF | TGTGCCAGCAGCCGGGACACCCAGCCCTATGGCTACACCTTC
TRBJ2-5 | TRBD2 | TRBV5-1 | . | CASSSQASGGEETQYF | TGCGCCAGCAGCTCACAGGCTAGCGGGGGAGAAGAGACCCAGTACTTC
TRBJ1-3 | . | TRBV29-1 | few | CSVGSANSGNTIYF | TGCAGCGTTGGGTCAGCCAACTCTGGAAACACCATATATTTT
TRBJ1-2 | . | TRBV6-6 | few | CASSYSTGSPGYTF | TGTGCCAGCAGTTACTCGACGGGGTCCCCTGGCTACACCTTC
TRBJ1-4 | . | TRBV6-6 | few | CASSYSGGPNEKLFF | TGTGCCAGCAGTTACTCTGGGGGCCCTAATGAAAAACTGTTTTTT
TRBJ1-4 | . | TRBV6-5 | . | CASTATRSKEKLFF | TGTGCCAGCACCGCCACTAGGAGCAAGGAGAAACTGTTTTTT
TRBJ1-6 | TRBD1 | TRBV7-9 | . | CASSLLGQSDSPLHF | TGTGCCAGCAGCCTCCTGGGACAGAGCGATTCACCCCTCCACTTT
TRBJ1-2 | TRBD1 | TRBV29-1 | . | CSAWDSTNYGYTF | TGCAGCGCCTGGGACAGTACTAACTATGGCTACACCTTC
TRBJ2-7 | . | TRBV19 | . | CASRQGPLQHEQYF | TGTGCCAGTAGACAGGGACCCCTACAACACGAGCAGTACTTC
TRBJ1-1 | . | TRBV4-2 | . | CASSQTTENTEAFF | TGTGCCAGCAGCCAGACAACAGAGAACACTGAAGCTTTCTTT
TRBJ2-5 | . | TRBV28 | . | CASSVRVSETQYF | TGTGCCAGCAGTGTCAGGGTGTCGGAGACCCAGTACTTC
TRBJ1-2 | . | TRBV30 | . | CAWSMGPWGYTF | TGTGCCTGGAGCATGGGGCCTTGGGGCTACACCTTC
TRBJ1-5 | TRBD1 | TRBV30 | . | CAWSRQGAQPQHF | TGTGCCTGGAGTCGGCAGGGGGCCCAGCCCCAGCATTTT
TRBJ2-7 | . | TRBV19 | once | CASSILSEMHF | TGTGCCAGTAGTATCCTGAGCGAGATGCACTTC
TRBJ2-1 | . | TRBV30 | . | CAWSVGGGDDEQFF | TGTGCCTGGAGTGTAGGGGGCGGGGACGATGAGCAGTTCTTC
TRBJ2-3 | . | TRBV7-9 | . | CASSPEADTQYF | TGTGCCAGCAGCCCCGAGGCAGATACGCAGTATTTT
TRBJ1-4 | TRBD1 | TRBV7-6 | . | CASSRDRASEKLFF | TGTGCCAGCAGCCGGGACAGGGCCAGCGAAAAACTGTTTTTT
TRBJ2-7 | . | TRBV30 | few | CAWSVKDANSGDEQYF | TGTGCCTGGAGTGTCAAGGACGCCAATAGTGGTGACGAGCAGTACTTC
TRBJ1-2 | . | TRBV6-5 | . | CASSYSGNTNYGYTF | TGTGCCAGCAGTTACTCGGGGAATACTAACTATGGCTACACCTTC
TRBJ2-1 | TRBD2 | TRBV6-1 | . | CASSEALAGGPGEQFF | TGTGCCAGCAGTGAAGCTCTAGCGGGGGGGCCCGGTGAGCAGTTCTTC
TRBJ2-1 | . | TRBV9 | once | CASSVAGGASYNEQFF | TGTGCCAGCAGCGTAGCTGGGGGCGCTTCCTACAATGAGCAGTTCTTC
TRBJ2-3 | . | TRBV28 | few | CASSFGRGSDTQYF | TGTGCCAGCAGTTTTGGTAGGGGCTCAGATACGCAGTATTTT
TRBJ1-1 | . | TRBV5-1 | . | CASSLQDRNTEAFF | TGCGCCAGCAGCCTTCAGGACAGGAACACTGAAGCTTTCTTT
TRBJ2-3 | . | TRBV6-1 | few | CASPGISTDTQYF | TGTGCCAGCCCGGGTATTTCCACAGATACGCAGTATTTT
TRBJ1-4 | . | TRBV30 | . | CAWSPRDIGEKLFF | TGTGCCTGGAGTCCCCGGGACATCGGTGAAAAACTGTTTTTT
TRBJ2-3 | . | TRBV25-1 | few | CASSLTDTQYF | TGTGCCAGCAGCCTCACAGATACGCAGTATTTT
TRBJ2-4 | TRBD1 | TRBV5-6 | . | CASSFIGGADKNIQYF | TGTGCCAGCAGCTTCATAGGGGGCGCCGACAAAAACATTCAGTACTTC